These 26 T cell receptor beta chains were all obtained from the same sample, sequenced in a study of cytomegalovirus exposure and HLA in healthy donors. PCR amplification relied on 60 Vbeta primers (plus 13 Jbeta primers). Data came from immunoSEQ multiplex PCR; TCRdb stores just in-frame clones and leaves some out. The sample has 170,000 or so clones, roughly 85% seen once; the top ten hold 0.69%. Sequences were obtained from PBMCs. The receptor source for this set is a woman between 40 and 50 years old in good health and CMV-seronegative.

For this clone: At one of its ends the junction is not consistent with the germline gene, which may arise from a read error. The rearrangement links TRBV29-1 to TRBJ2-1; TRBD2 agrees at 9 bases. From germline, CDR1 is SQVTM and CDR2 ANQGSEA. The CDR3 spans 9 residues. CDR3 nucleotides: TGCAGCGTTGACGCGGGGGGGATCTTC. As protein: CSVDAGGIF.

The genes are TRBV25-1 and TRBJ1-3; D remains unclear. Deletions cut 9 bases from V and 3 bases from J, with 3 bases between. The CDR3 consists of 10 residues. Germline values: CDR1 MGHDK, CDR2 SYGVNS. The DNA of the CDR3 is TGTGCCAGTCTTGGAAACACCATATATTTT. Translated, it gives CASLGNTIYF.

The V gene is TRBV6-1, the J gene TRBJ1-4; D unclear. The length of the CDR3 is 14 residues. Germline values: CDR1 MNHNS, CDR2 SASEGT. Trimming cost V 6 bases and J 11 bases, with 19 bases left between them. This CDR3 reads CASSSPDGLGKLFF. As DNA, the CDR3 is TGTGCCAGCAGCAGTCCCGATGGGCTTGGGAAACTGTTTTTT.

The chain combines TRBV7-6 with TRBJ1-5; D unresolved. V was shortened by 0 bases and J by 2 bases, with 8 bases between the two germline ends. This CDR3 contains 15 residues. Germline CDR1 and CDR2: SGHVS and FNYEAQ. Here the CDR3 reads CASSLAPGGNQPQHF. As DNA, the CDR3 is TGTGCCAGCAGCTTAGCTCCCGGGGGCAATCAGCCCCAGCATTTT.

The V gene is TRBV7-2, the J gene TRBJ1-2; possibly TRBD1 for D (6 bases). The CDR3 is made up of 12 amino acids. CDR1 is SGHTA, CDR2 FQGNSA, per germline. With 1 base removed from V and 12 bases from J, the gap between germline ends came to 12 bases. CDR3 loop: CASSLGTGIHTF. The CDR3 nucleotides read TGTGCCAGCAGCTTAGGAACAGGGATCCACACCTTC.

This clone was observed a handful of times. The chain recombines TRBV30 with TRBJ1-6, with 7 positions matching TRBD1. CDR1 is GTSNPN and CDR2 is SVGIG in the germline V gene (reference sequence). CDR3 length: 16 amino acids. V was clipped by 6 bases and J by 5 bases; unmatched bases: 13. Written as DNA, the CDR3 is TGTGCCTGTTCTCCCGACAGGGTTTTCGATAATTCACCCCTCCACTTT. Protein sequence: CACSPDRVFDNSPLHF.

V usage is TRBV6-1 and J usage is TRBJ2-7; 11 bases line up with TRBD2. This CDR3 is 16 amino acids long. Looked up from germline, CDR1 is MNHNS and CDR2 is SASEGT. V was pared by 1 base and J by 4 bases, with 6 bases of the junction left unmatched. The CDR3 DNA sequence: TGTGCCAGCAGTGAAGGTCTAGCGGGAGGAATTTACGAGCAGTACTTC. Translating it yields CASSEGLAGGIYEQYF.

The V gene is TRBV4-2, the J gene TRBJ1-3; TRBD1 aligns across 8 bases. Germline trimming cut 0 bases from V and 4 bases from J; bases unmatched to any gene: 5. Germline-derived CDR1 and CDR2 are LGHNA and YNFKEQ. The CDR3 length is 16 residues. CDR3 protein: CASSQDQGASGNTIYF. In DNA form, the CDR3 reads TGTGCCAGCAGCCAAGACCAGGGGGCATCCGGAAACACCATATATTTT.

There are a few counts of this clone. The chain recombines TRBV6-5 with TRBJ1-5; TRBD1 is a possible D gene (5 bases). The CDR3 is made up of 15 amino acids. V was cut by 3 bases and J by 0 bases, with 9 bases left in between. Germline CDR1 reads MNHEY; CDR2 reads SVGAGI. For the CDR3, the DNA is TGTGCCAGCAGTTATAGCGGGGGTAGCAATCAGCCCCAGCATTTT. As protein: CASSYSGGSNQPQHF.

In this sample, this clone turned up a few times. The V and J genes are TRBV30 and TRBJ2-2; D perhaps matches TRBD1 (6 bases). In germline, CDR1 is GTSNPN, CDR2 SVGIG (reference sequence). Trimming stripped 1 base from V and 3 bases from J, with 12 bases between. This CDR3 is 15 amino acids long. Written as DNA, the CDR3 is TGTGCCTGGAGTGAACCGGGACATTACACCGGGGAGCTGTTTTTT. It encodes CAWSEPGHYTGELFF.

The V call is TRBV19, the J call TRBJ2-3, with a possible D match to TRBD2 (6 bases). The CDR3 is 15 residues long. Germline CDR1 LNHDA, CDR2 SQIVND (reference sequence). Trimming pared 5 bases from V and 0 bases from J, leaving 12 bases between. In DNA, the CDR3 is TGTGCCAGTAGTCTTAGCGGTGCTAGCACAGATACGCAGTATTTT. Amino acid sequence: CASSLSGASTDTQYF.

This chain joins TRBV6-1 and TRBJ2-7; 8 nucleotides line up with TRBD2. The CDR3 has 14 residues. Germline values: CDR1 MNHNS, CDR2 SASEGT. The V gene end was trimmed by 4 bases and the J gene end by 5 bases; junction bases not matched to a gene: 7. CDR3: CASSVSGTSDEQYF. In DNA, the CDR3 is TGTGCCAGCAGTGTCAGCGGGACTAGTGACGAGCAGTACTTC.

This rearrangement joins TRBV5-8 to TRBJ2-1; the match to TRBD2 covers 7 bases. CDR3 size: 18 residues. Germline V gene lookup returns CDR1 SGHTS and CDR2 YDEGEE. Trimming at V came to 0 bases and at J to 1 base, leaving 10 bases not matched to a gene. The CDR3, as DNA: TGTGCCAGCAGCTTGGACGCGGGAGAGGTCGGATCCTACAATGAGCAGTTCTTC. Translation gives CASSLDAGEVGSYNEQFF.

Of note for this clone: Other DNA sequences from this sample encode an identical CDR3 as well. V usage is TRBV9 and J usage is TRBJ2-1; D unresolved. This CDR3 is built from 12 residues. Looked up from germline, CDR1 is SGDLS and CDR2 is YYNGEE. The germline V and J ends were trimmed by 0 bases and 8 bases, with 6 bases remaining between them. The CDR3 nucleotides read TGTGCCAGCAGCGTAGGTGCGCATGAGCAGTTCTTC. This gives the protein CASSVGAHEQFF.

This chain joins TRBV10-3 and TRBJ2-5, with a weak D call TRBD2 (5 bases). The J call may be incorrect, as the DNA end agrees better with TRBJ2-7. Germline V lookup: CDR1 ENHRY, CDR2 SYGVKD. The CDR3 sequence is 15 residues long. CDR3 sequence reads: CAISESRASSYEQYF. The CDR3 DNA sequence: TGTGCCATCAGTGAGTCGCGGGCGAGCTCCTACGAGCAGTACTTC.

There are a few counts of this clone. The chain recombines TRBV5-6 with TRBJ2-7; perhaps TRBD1 as D (5 bases). The CDR3 has 13 residues. Germline CDR1 reads SGHDT; CDR2 reads YYEEEE. Trimming shortened V by 5 bases and J by 0 bases, and 9 bases separated the two germline ends. DNA of the CDR3: TGTGCCAGCAGGGCAAGGGGCTCCTACGAGCAGTACTTC. Protein product: CASRARGSYEQYF.

This clone was observed once. The V and J genes are TRBV4-1 and TRBJ2-1; 7 nucleotides line up with TRBD1. This CDR3 region has 16 residues. V lost 1 base and J lost 10; bases outside the gene matches: 13. Germline values: CDR1 MGHRA, CDR2 YSYEKL. The CDR3 coding sequence is TGCGCCAGCAGCCAAGTGAACCTCGACAGGGAAGGCGAGCAGTTCTTC. Translated, it gives CASSQVNLDREGEQFF.

The rearrangement joins TRBV27 to TRBJ1-1, with 9 positions matching TRBD1. The CDR3 contains 14 residues. Trimming cost V 5 bases and J 6 bases; bases outside gene matches: 7. Germline V gene lookup returns CDR1 MNHEY and CDR2 SMNVEV (reference sequence). The CDR3 nucleotides are TGTGCCAGCAGTCCCAGGGACAGGGTTTCTGAAGCTTTCTTT. Protein: CASSPRDRVSEAFF.

This chain uses TRBV10-2 with TRBJ1-2; 7 bases align to TRBD1. This CDR3 region has 14 residues. Germline CDR1 reads WSHSY; CDR2 reads SAAADI. The junction had 6 bases not matched to a gene; V was cut back by 4 bases and J by 4 bases. CDR3 coding DNA: TGCGCCAGCAGTGGACAGGGTCGGGCCTATGGCTACACCTTC. The encoded protein is CASSGQGRAYGYTF.

The V call is TRBV9, the J call TRBJ2-2; 12 bases align to TRBD1. The CDR3 contains 17 residues. The ends lost 3 bases at V and 7 bases at J; junction bases unmatched: 10. Germline loops: CDR1 SGDLS, CDR2 YYNGEE. CDR3 DNA: TGTGCCAGCAGCGAGCCCGGGACAGGGGGCTCGGACGGGGAGCTGTTTTTT. Amino acids: CASSEPGTGGSDGELFF.

This clone was detected a few times. The chain combines TRBV29-1 with TRBJ1-1; 7 positions agree with TRBD1. CDR1 is SQVTM, CDR2 ANQGSEA, per germline. J lost 4 bases, V lost 3 bases, and 5 bases had no gene match. The CDR3 is made up of 13 amino acids. The CDR3 sequence: CSVETGQTTEAFF. As DNA, the CDR3 is TGCAGCGTTGAGACAGGGCAGACCACTGAAGCTTTCTTT.

The rearrangement links TRBV7-9 to TRBJ2-5, with D unclear. With 2 bases removed from V and 1 base from J, the gap between germline ends came to 5 bases. The CDR3 loop spans 13 amino acids. CDR1 and CDR2 (germline): SEHNR, FQNEAQ (reference sequence). CDR3 amino acids: CASSLHSQETQYF. In DNA form, the CDR3 reads TGTGCCAGCAGCTTACATAGCCAAGAGACCCAGTACTTC. Filled out from reference TRBV7-9 and TRBJ2-5, the complete variable domain reads DTGVSQNPRHKITKRGQNVTFRCDPISEHNRLYWYRQTLGQGPEFLTYFQNEAQLEKSRLLSDRFSAERPKGSFSTLEIQRTEQGDSAMYLCASSLHSQETQYFGPGTRLLVL.

The rearrangement joins TRBV5-1 to TRBJ2-1; TRBD2 matches at 13 bases. The length of the CDR3 is 15 residues. Germline V gene sequence: CDR1 SGHRS, CDR2 YFSETQ. V dropped 4 bases and J dropped 4; count of bases not matched to a gene: 2. This chain's CDR3 is CASSPGLAGYNEQFF. CDR3 in DNA: TGCGCCAGCAGCCCGGGACTAGCGGGGTACAATGAGCAGTTCTTC. Full variable domain (rest looked up from reference TRBV5-1 and TRBJ2-1): KAGVTQTPRYLIKTRGQQVTLSCSPISGHRSVSWYQQTPGQGLQFLFEYFSETQRNKGNFPGRFSGRQFSNSRSEMNVSTLELGDSALYLCASSPGLAGYNEQFFGPGTRLTVL.

V usage is TRBV6-1 and J usage is TRBJ2-1; 9 nucleotides agree with TRBD2. Germline-derived CDR1 and CDR2 are MNHNS and SASEGT. Trimming cost V 3 bases and J 9 bases; bases outside gene matches: 9. The length of the CDR3 is 15 residues. DNA of the CDR3: TGTGCCAGCAGTGAGACGGCGGGGGGGCCGGGTGAGCAGTTCTTC. Its translation is CASSETAGGPGEQFF.

This chain links TRBV4-3 with TRBJ2-1; 10 bases map to TRBD2. Germline-derived CDR1 and CDR2 are LGHNA and YSLEER. V shed 1 base, J shed 10 bases, and the junction held 7 bases outside the gene matches. This CDR3 comprises 15 residues. The CDR3 loop is CASSQGLAGAREQFF. The DNA for the CDR3 is TGCGCCAGCAGCCAAGGGCTAGCGGGAGCCCGGGAGCAGTTCTTC.

This chain connects TRBV6-1 to TRBJ2-1, with TRBD1 matching 7 bases. V lost 5 bases and J lost 7; bases outside the gene matches: 8. The CDR3 covers 14 residues. Per germline, CDR1 MNHNS and CDR2 SASEGT. The CDR3, as DNA: TGTGCCAGCAGTCCGAGACAGGGAGTAAATGAGCAGTTCTTC. This codes for CASSPRQGVNEQFF.